The 20 T cell receptor beta chains reported below all come from one sample, sequenced in a study of blood T cell repertoires in COVID-19. Sequencing used immunoSEQ multiplex PCR; TCRdb keeps in-frame clones, though not all of them. The table shows approximately 250,000 clones, with approximately 88% occurring only once. Sequenced input: PBMCs or T cells enriched from blood (not recorded which). The receptors were sampled from a middle-aged woman with acute COVID-19.

This rearrangement joins TRBV4-2 to TRBJ2-7; 7 bases map to TRBD1. CDR3 size: 13 residues. Germline V gene data show CDR1 as LGHNA and CDR2 as YNFKEQ. Germline trimming cut 4 bases from V and 3 bases from J; bases unmatched to any gene: 3. CDR3 in amino acids: CASSPGQYYEQYF. CDR3 nucleotide sequence: TGTGCCAGCAGCCCGGGACAGTACTACGAGCAGTACTTC.

V gene TRBV3-1 (or the pseudogene TRBV3-2) combines with J gene TRBJ1-6, with D maybe TRBD1 (5 bases). CDR3 length: 14 amino acids. Germline CDR1 is LGHDT and CDR2 is YNNKEL (reference sequence). V was cut by 6 bases and J by 5 bases, with 11 bases left in between. CDR3 sequence reads: CASSRTDNNSPLHF. DNA of the CDR3: TGTGCCAGCAGTCGGACGGACAATAATTCACCCCTCCACTTT.

This chain joins TRBV19 and TRBJ2-7, with 7 bases aligning to TRBD2. V was pared by 6 bases and J by 3 bases, with 11 bases of the junction left unmatched. The germline V gene has CDR1 LNHDA and CDR2 SQIVND (reference sequence). The CDR3 runs 15 residues. The DNA for the CDR3 is TGTGCCAGTAGCCCAGGACTAGGGGTTGGCTACGAGCAGTACTTC. Protein sequence: CASSPGLGVGYEQYF.

This clone was counted a few times. The chain combines TRBV21-1 with TRBJ1-5; TRBD1 reflects the table's D call only, with no check against the DNA. TRBV21-1 is marked as a pseudogene. The CDR3 is 19 amino acids. CDR3: CASSTQKGNQGAGNQPQHF. CDR3 sequence (DNA): TGTGCCAGCAGCACTCAAAAAGGTAACCAGGGGGCCGGCAATCAGCCCCAGCATTTT.

This clone was detected a few times. This chain connects TRBV30 to TRBJ2-1; 7 nucleotides agree with TRBD2. The CDR3 is 15 residues long. The V gene's germline CDR1 is GTSNPN and CDR2 SVGIG (reference sequence). V lost 1 base and J lost 6; bases outside the gene matches: 9. CDR3 in amino acids: CAWSDFAGVGNEQFF. Here the CDR3 DNA reads TGTGCCTGGAGTGACTTCGCGGGAGTGGGCAATGAGCAGTTCTTC.

The chain couples TRBV28 to TRBJ1-3; D is possibly TRBD1 (6 bases). V was cut by 5 bases and J by 0 bases, with 11 bases left in between. CDR1 MDHEN and CDR2 SYDVKM come from the germline V gene. CDR3 length: 15 residues. In DNA, the CDR3 is TGTGCCAGCAGTCCGGGACATCTCTCTGGAAACACCATATATTTT. It yields the protein CASSPGHLSGNTIYF.

The rearrangement links TRBV2 to TRBJ1-2; no definite D call. The CDR3 is 13 amino acids. V was clipped by 3 bases and J by 3 bases, with 8 bases between them. CDR1 SNHLY and CDR2 FYNNEI come from the germline V gene. This CDR3 reads CASSDQTHYGYTF. As DNA, the CDR3 is TGTGCCAGCAGTGATCAGACACACTATGGCTACACCTTC.

The chain couples TRBV27 to TRBJ1-5; 7 bases map to TRBD1. The CDR3 totals 14 residues. V lost 8 bases to trimming and J lost 2 bases; unmatched junction nucleotides: 6. Germline V gene sequence: CDR1 MNHEY, CDR2 SMNVEV (reference sequence). The CDR3 protein is CASRRQGGNQPQHF. The CDR3 region has the DNA TGTGCCAGCCGAAGACAGGGCGGCAATCAGCCCCAGCATTTT.

The chain uses TRBV5-1 and TRBJ1-4; no clear D gene. There are 16 residues in the CDR3. Germline V gene data show CDR1 as SGHRS and CDR2 as YFSETQ. V lost 7 bases and J lost 3, with 19 bases in between. The CDR3 DNA reads TGCGCCAGCCGACGGACTGCATGGGGATCTAATGAAAAACTGTTTTTT. Encoded protein: CASRRTAWGSNEKLFF.

V usage is TRBV20-1 and J usage is TRBJ2-2; D is uncertain. The CDR3 extends over 11 amino acids. V was pared by 3 bases and J by 8 bases, with 7 bases between. Germline V gene data show CDR1 as DFQATT and CDR2 as SNEGSKA (reference sequence). CDR3 DNA: TGCAGTGCTAGTGACGGGGGGGAGCTGTTTTTT. This codes for CSASDGGELFF.

The V and J genes are TRBV3-1 (or the pseudogene TRBV3-2) and TRBJ2-7; 8 positions agree with TRBD1. The CDR3 is 13 residues long. V was clipped by 2 bases and J by 6 bases; unmatched bases: 3. The germline V gene has CDR1 LGHDT and CDR2 YNNKEL (reference sequence). The CDR3 region is CASSQQGASEQYF. Written as DNA, the CDR3 is TGTGCCAGCAGCCAACAGGGGGCTTCCGAGCAGTACTTC.

The J gene is TRBJ1-4, the V gene TRBV18; D perhaps matches TRBD1 (5 bases). Deletions cut 0 bases from V and 5 bases from J, with 10 bases between. The CDR3 length is 15 residues. In germline, CDR1 is KGHSH, CDR2 LQKENI. The DNA of the CDR3 is TGTGCCAGCTCACCACCTGGGCCAGGGAATGAAAAACTGTTTTTT. Translation: CASSPPGPGNEKLFF.

This chain uses TRBV6-5 with TRBJ1-1; TRBD1 matches at 7 bases. CDR3 length: 15 amino acids. The germline gives CDR1 MNHEY, CDR2 SVGAGI. Unmatched junction bases numbered 9, after V lost 5 bases and J lost 3 bases. In DNA, the CDR3 is TGTGCCAGCAGTCAGACAGGGAATATAGACACTGAAGCTTTCTTT. Its translation: CASSQTGNIDTEAFF.

The V call is TRBV4-1, the J call TRBJ1-1; D remains ambiguous. CDR1 and CDR2 (germline): MGHRA, YSYEKL. V dropped 5 bases and J dropped 1 base, with 11 bases sitting between them. The CDR3 length is 14 residues. CDR3 residues: CASSSHGENTEAFF. CDR3 bases: TGCGCCAGCAGCTCCCACGGGGAGAACACTGAAGCTTTCTTT.

This clone was detected a few times. The chain combines TRBV2 with TRBJ2-2; 8 bases map to TRBD1. This CDR3 has 15 residues. Germline CDR1 reads SNHLY; CDR2 reads FYNNEI. After removal of 7 bases from V and 4 bases from J, the junction contained 8 bases not matched to a gene. The CDR3 is CASTLTGVFTGELFF. CDR3 nucleotide sequence: TGTGCCAGCACCCTGACAGGGGTATTCACCGGGGAGCTGTTTTTT.

V is TRBV30 and J is TRBJ2-7; 10 positions match TRBD2. This CDR3 contains 16 residues. After removal of 0 bases from V and 3 bases from J, the junction contained 8 bases not matched to a gene. Germline V gene data show CDR1 as GTSNPN and CDR2 as SVGIG (reference sequence). CDR3 in DNA: TGTGCCTGGAGTGTACCCCTAGCGGGAGTTGTCTACGAGCAGTACTTC. Protein: CAWSVPLAGVVYEQYF. The whole variable domain, remainder taken from reference TRBV30 and TRBJ2-7, is SQTIHQWPATLVQPVGSPLSLECTVEGTSNPNLYWYRQAAGRGLQLLFYSVGIGQISSEVPQNLSASRPQDRQFILSSKKLLLSDSGFYLCAWSVPLAGVVYEQYFGPGTRLTVT.

The rearrangement joins TRBV19 to TRBJ1-5, with TRBD1 matching 12 bases. The CDR3 is made up of 12 amino acids. The V and J ends lost 5 bases and 10 bases, in that order; junction bases with no gene match: 0. Germline CDR1 is LNHDA and CDR2 is SQIVND (reference sequence). In DNA form, the CDR3 reads TGTGCCAGTAGTGGGACAGGGGGCCCCCAGCATTTT. Encoded protein: CASSGTGGPQHF.

The V and J genes are TRBV7-3 and TRBJ2-3; the match to TRBD2 covers 8 bases. Trimming removed 5 bases from V and 4 bases from J; junction bases left unmatched: 5. Germline loops: CDR1 SGHTA, CDR2 FQGTGA. CDR3 length: 14 residues. The CDR3 sequence: CASSPAGGSDTQYF. The CDR3 coding sequence is TGTGCCAGCAGCCCCGCGGGGGGTTCAGATACGCAGTATTTT.

The chain is built from TRBV6-5 and TRBJ2-5; D remains unclear. The length of the CDR3 is 15 residues. V lost 7 bases to trimming and J lost 5 bases, with 20 bases between them. Germline CDR1 reads MNHEY; CDR2 reads SVGAGI. The CDR3 DNA follows: TGTGCCAGCACGTTACTTGGCGGTGACGGCGAGACCCAGTACTTC. Protein sequence: CASTLLGGDGETQYF.

V gene TRBV7-9 combines with J gene TRBJ1-2; 7 nucleotides match TRBD1. Germline V gives CDR1 SEHNR, CDR2 FQNEAQ (reference sequence). With V trimmed by 6 bases and J by 3 bases, 4 bases remained unmatched. This CDR3 has 13 residues. CDR3 loop: CASRTGTDYGYTF. CDR3 nucleotide sequence: TGTGCCAGCAGAACCGGGACAGACTATGGCTACACCTTC.